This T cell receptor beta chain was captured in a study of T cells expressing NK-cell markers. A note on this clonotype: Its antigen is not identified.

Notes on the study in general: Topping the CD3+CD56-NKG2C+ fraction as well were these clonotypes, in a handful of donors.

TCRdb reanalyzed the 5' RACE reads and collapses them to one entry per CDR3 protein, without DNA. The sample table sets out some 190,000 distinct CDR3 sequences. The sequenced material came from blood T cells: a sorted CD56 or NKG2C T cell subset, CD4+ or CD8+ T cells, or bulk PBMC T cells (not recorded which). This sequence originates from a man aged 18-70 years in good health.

CDR3 sequence reads: CASSAYLVGSNSGANVLTF. The chain uses TRBV6-4 and TRBJ2-6. The CDR3 loop spans 19 amino acids. Germline V gene lookup returns CDR1 MRHNA and CDR2 SNTAGT.